This record covers a single T cell receptor (beta chain). In Seattle, patients joined the study during active infection and were tracked longitudinally. Authors' processing steps: Researchers report that nucleated cell counts were estimated from reference gene primer amplification. The repertoire was sequenced with immunoSEQ multiplex PCR; TCRdb's copy has only in-frame clones and lacks some. Clone size and the V and J calls come from that table; the DNA yielded D and trimming. The table has about 150,000 clones, about 85% seen once. These data come from a study of blood T cell repertoires in COVID-19. At the level of the study: Samples came from the United States, Italy and Spain, spanning acute and convalescent COVID-19. In each case, the material was cDNA or gDNA derived from T cells, B-cell-depleted T cells, or PBMCs.

The CDR3 has 15 amino acids. V gave up 1 base and J gave up 7 bases; unmatched junction bases: 6. CDR1 is SEHNR and CDR2 is FQNEAQ in the germline V gene (reference sequence). This chain links TRBV7-9 with TRBJ1-5, with TRBD1 matching over 8 bases. Sequencing was carried out using peripheral blood. The TCR originated in a man of 80 years or more with COVID-19, enrolled during active disease. This CDR3 reads CASSLDTGGSQPQHF. CDR3 nucleotides: TGTGCCAGCAGCTTAGATACAGGGGGGAGCCAGCCCCAGCATTTT.